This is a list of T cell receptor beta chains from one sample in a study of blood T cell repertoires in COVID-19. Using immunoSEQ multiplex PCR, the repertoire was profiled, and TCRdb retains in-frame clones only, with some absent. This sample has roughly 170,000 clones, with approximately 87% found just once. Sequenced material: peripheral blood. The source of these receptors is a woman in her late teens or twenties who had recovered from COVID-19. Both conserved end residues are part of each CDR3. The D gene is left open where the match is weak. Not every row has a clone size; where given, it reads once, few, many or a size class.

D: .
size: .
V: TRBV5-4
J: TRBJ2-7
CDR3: CASSKTTDYEQYF
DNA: TGTGCCAGCAGCAAGACGACAGACTACGAGCAGTACTTC

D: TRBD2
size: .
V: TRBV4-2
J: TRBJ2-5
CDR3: CASSQEVLAGDTQYF
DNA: TGTGCCAGCAGCCAAGAGGTACTAGCGGGAGACACCCAGTACTTC

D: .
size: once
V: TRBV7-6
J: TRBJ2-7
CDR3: CASSFGQTGSYEQYF
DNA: TGTGCCAGCAGCTTTGGTCAGACTGGCTCCTACGAGCAGTACTTC

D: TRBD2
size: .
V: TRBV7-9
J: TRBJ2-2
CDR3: CASRGLAGAHLDGELFF
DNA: TGTGCCAGCAGGGGGCTAGCGGGAGCCCACCTCGACGGGGAGCTGTTTTTT

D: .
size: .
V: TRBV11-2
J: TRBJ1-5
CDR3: CASSLGRGANQPQHF
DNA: TGTGCCAGCAGCTTAGGACGGGGGGCCAATCAGCCCCAGCATTTT

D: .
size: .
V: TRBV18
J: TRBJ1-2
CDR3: CASSSQDNYGYTF
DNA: TGTGCCAGCTCGTCACAGGATAACTATGGCTACACCTTC

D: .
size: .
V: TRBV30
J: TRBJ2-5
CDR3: CAWSYTRQETQYF
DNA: TGTGCCTGGAGTTACACTAGGCAAGAGACCCAGTACTTC

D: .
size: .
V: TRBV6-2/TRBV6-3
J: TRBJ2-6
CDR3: CASSPTSSGANVLTF
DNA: TGTGCCAGCAGTCCGACTTCCTCTGGGGCCAACGTCCTGACTTTC

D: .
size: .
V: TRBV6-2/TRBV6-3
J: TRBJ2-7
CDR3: CASSYDAGTHYEQYF
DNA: TGTGCCAGCAGTTATGATGCGGGGACCCACTACGAGCAGTACTTC

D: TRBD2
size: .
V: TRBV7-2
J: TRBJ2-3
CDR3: CASSQRGGITDTQYF
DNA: TGTGCCAGCAGCCAGCGGGGGGGCATCACAGATACGCAGTATTTT

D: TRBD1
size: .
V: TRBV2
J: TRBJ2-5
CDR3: CASSARTGPPETQYF
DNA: TGTGCCAGCAGTGCAAGGACAGGGCCCCCCGAGACCCAGTACTTC

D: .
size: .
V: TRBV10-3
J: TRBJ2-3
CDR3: CAISGETSGTDTQYF
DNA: TGTGCCATCAGCGGGGAGACCTCCGGCACAGATACGCAGTATTTT

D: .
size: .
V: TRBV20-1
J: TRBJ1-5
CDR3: CSASKGDLKPQHF
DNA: TGCAGTGCTAGTAAGGGAGATCTGAAGCCCCAGCATTTT

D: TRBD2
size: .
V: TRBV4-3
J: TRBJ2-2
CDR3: CASSHLAGATTGELFF
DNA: TGCGCCAGCAGCCACCTAGCGGGAGCGACCACCGGGGAGCTGTTTTTT

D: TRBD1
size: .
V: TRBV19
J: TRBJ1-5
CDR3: CASSTRDRGRWNQPQHF
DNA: TGTGCCAGTAGTACCCGGGACAGGGGGCGGTGGAATCAGCCCCAGCATTTT

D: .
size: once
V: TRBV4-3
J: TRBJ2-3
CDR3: CASSLSWRASGDTQYF
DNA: TGCGCCAGCAGCCTTTCGTGGAGGGCCTCTGGAGATACGCAGTATTTT

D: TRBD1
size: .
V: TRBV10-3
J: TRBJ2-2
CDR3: CAIRMTGAPGTGELFF
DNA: TGTGCCATCAGGATGACAGGGGCCCCTGGAACCGGGGAGCTGTTTTTT

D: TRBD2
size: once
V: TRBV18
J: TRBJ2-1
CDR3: CASSPPGAGGGEQFF
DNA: TGTGCCAGCTCACCACCGGGAGCGGGAGGCGGTGAGCAGTTCTTC

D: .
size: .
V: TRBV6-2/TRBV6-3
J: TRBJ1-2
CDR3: CASSYFVQGRSNGYTF
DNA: TGTGCCAGCAGTTATTTCGTCCAGGGAAGGAGTAATGGCTACACCTTC

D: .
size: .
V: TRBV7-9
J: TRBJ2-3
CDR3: CASEPIEPGLYTDTQYF
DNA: TGTGCCAGCGAACCGATTGAACCGGGACTGTACACAGATACGCAGTATTTT

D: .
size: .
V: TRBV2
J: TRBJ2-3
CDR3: CATSYGASTDTQYF
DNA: TGTGCCACCAGTTACGGAGCTAGCACAGATACGCAGTATTTT

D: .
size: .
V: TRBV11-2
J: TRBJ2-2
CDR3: CASSLDRNTGELFF
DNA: TGTGCCAGCAGCTTAGACCGGAACACCGGGGAGCTGTTTTTT

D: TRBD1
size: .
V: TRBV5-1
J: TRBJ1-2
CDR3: CASSPGQGAVRGYTF
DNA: TGCGCCAGCAGCCCGGGGCAGGGGGCAGTGAGGGGCTACACCTTC

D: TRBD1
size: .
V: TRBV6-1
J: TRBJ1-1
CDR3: CASSDIQGAGTEAFF
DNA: TGTGCCAGCAGTGATATACAGGGGGCGGGAACTGAAGCTTTCTTT

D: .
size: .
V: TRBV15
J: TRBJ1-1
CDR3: CATSRDRQGQTEAFF
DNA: TGTGCCACCAGCAGAGATCGGCAGGGTCAGACGGAAGCTTTCTTT

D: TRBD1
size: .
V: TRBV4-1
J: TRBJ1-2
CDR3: CASSQLETGDYGYTF
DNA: TGCGCCAGCAGCCAACTCGAGACAGGGGACTATGGCTACACCTTC

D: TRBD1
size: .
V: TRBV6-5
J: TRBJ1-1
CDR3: CASNNRGRTEAFF
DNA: TGTGCCAGCAATAACAGGGGGCGGACTGAAGCTTTCTTT

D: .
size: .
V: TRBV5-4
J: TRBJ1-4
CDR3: CASSPRGGNEKLFF
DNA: TGTGCCAGCAGCCCTAGAGGGGGAAACGAAAAACTGTTTTTT

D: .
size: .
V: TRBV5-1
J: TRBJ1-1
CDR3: CASSLNGQNTEAFF
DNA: TGCGCCAGCAGCTTGAATGGACAGAACACTGAAGCTTTCTTT

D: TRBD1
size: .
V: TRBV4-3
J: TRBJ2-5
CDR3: CASSQGTGQETQYF
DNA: TGCGCCAGCAGCCAAGGGACAGGGCAAGAGACCCAGTACTTC

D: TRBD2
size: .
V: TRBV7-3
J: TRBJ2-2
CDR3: CASSWTGGPAGELFF
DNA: TGTGCCAGCAGTTGGACGGGAGGGCCGGCCGGGGAGCTGTTTTTT

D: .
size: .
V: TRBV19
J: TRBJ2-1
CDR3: CASSMRGRGSYNEQFF
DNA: TGTGCCAGTAGTATGAGGGGGCGGGGTTCCTACAATGAGCAGTTCTTC

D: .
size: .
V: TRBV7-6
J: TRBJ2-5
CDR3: CASSSRGRETQYF
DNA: TGTGCCAGCAGCTCCAGGGGACGGGAGACCCAGTACTTC

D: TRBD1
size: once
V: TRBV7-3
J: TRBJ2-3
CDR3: CASSLTGGRGTDTQYF
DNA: TGTGCCAGCAGCTTAACAGGGGGCAGAGGCACAGATACGCAGTATTTT

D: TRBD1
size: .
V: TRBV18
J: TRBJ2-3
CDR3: CASSQGQGSTDTQYF
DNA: TGTGCCAGCTCACAGGGACAGGGGAGCACAGATACGCAGTATTTT

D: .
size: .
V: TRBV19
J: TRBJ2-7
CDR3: CASSISGTADYEQYF
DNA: TGTGCCAGTAGTATTTCGGGGACTGCGGACTACGAGCAGTACTTC

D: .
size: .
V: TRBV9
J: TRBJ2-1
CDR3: CASSPSGTYYNEQFF
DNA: TGTGCCAGCAGCCCATCCGGGACATACTACAATGAGCAGTTCTTC

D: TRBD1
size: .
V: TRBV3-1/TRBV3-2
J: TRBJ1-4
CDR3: CASSQDPTGGATNEKLFF
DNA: TGTGCCAGCAGCCAAGACCCGACAGGGGGGGCAACTAATGAAAAACTGTTTTTT

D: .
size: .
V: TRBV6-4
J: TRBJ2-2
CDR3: CASSGTGTGELFF
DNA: TGTGCCAGCAGTGGGACTGGCACCGGGGAGCTGTTTTTT

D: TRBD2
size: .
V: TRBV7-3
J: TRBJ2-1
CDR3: CASSLSSSGRSNEQFF
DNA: TGTGCCAGCAGCTTATCGTCTAGCGGGAGGAGCAATGAGCAGTTCTTC

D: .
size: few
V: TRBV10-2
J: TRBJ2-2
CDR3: CASSEIREYTGELFF
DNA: TGCGCCAGCAGTGAGATCCGGGAGTACACCGGGGAGCTGTTTTTT